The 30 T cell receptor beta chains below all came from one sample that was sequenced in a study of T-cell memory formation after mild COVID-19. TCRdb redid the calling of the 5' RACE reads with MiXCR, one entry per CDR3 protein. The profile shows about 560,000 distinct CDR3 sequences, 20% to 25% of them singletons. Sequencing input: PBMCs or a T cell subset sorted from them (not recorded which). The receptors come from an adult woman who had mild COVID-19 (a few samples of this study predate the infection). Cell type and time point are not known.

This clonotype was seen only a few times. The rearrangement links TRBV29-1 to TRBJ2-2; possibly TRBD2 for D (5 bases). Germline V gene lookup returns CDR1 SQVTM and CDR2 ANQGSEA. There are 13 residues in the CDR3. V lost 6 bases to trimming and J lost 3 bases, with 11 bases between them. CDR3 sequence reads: CSVVGLDTGELFF. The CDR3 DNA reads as TGCAGCGTCGTAGGACTGGACACCGGGGAGCTGTTTTTT.

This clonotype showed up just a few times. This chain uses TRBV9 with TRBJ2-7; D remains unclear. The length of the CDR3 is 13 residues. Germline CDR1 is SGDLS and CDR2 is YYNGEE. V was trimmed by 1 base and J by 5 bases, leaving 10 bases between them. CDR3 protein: CASSVSVRDEQYF. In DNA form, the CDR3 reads TGTGCCAGCAGCGTATCCGTTCGGGACGAGCAGTACTTC.

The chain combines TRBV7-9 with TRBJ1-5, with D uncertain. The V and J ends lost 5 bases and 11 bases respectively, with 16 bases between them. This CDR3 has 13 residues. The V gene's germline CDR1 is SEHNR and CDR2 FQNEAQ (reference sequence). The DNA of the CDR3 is TGTGCCAGCAGCCAAGCAGGTTTGAGAGCCCAGCATTTT. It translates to CASSQAGLRAQHF.

CDR3 in DNA: TGTGCCAGCAGTTACGCAGGGGGCTACACCGGGGAGCTGTTTTTT. It is translated as CASSYAGGYTGELFF. The rearrangement links TRBV6-6 to TRBJ2-2; 8 bases fit TRBD1. This CDR3 has 15 residues. In germline, CDR1 is MNHNY, CDR2 SVGAGI (reference sequence). V gave up 2 bases and J gave up 3 bases; unmatched junction bases: 2.

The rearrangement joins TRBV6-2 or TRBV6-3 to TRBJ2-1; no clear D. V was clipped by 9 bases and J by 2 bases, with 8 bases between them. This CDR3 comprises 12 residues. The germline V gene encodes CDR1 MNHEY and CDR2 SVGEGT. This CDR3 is CASSITYNEQFF. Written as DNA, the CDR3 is TGTGCCAGTTCTATCACCTACAATGAGCAGTTCTTC.

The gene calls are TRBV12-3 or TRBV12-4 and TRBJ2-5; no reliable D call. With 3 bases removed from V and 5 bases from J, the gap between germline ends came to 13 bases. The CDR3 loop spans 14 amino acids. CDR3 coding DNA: TGTGCCAGCAGTTTCGTCGAAAGGGTTGAGACCCAGTACTTC. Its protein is CASSFVERVETQYF.

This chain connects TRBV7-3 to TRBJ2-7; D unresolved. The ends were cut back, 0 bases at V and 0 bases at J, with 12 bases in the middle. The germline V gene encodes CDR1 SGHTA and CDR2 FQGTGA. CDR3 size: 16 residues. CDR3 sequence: CASSLTRGYSSYEQYF. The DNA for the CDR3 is TGTGCCAGCAGCTTAACTCGCGGCTATAGCTCCTACGAGCAGTACTTC.

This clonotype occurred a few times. This CDR3 reads CATSFGGGAYNEQFF. In DNA, the CDR3 is TGTGCCACCAGCTTTGGTGGTGGGGCCTACAATGAGCAGTTCTTC. The gene calls are TRBV24-1 and TRBJ2-1, with unresolved D. V lost 7 bases to trimming and J lost 2 bases, with 14 bases between them. CDR3 size: 15 residues. The V gene's germline CDR1 is KGHDR and CDR2 SFDVKD.

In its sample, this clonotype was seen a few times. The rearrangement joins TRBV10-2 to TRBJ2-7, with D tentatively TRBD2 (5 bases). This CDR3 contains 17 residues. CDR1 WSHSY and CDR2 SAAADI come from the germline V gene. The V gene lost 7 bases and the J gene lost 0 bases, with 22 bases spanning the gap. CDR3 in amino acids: CASTQIRTPTSSYEQYF. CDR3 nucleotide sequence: TGCGCCAGCACCCAAATAAGGACCCCCACTAGCTCCTACGAGCAGTACTTC.

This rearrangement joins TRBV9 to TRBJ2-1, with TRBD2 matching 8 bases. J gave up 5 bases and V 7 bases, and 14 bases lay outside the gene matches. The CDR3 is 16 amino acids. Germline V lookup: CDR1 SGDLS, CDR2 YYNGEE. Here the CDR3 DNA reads TGTGCCAGCGGGGTTTACAAAGCGGGGGAGGACAATGAGCAGTTCTTC. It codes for CASGVYKAGEDNEQFF.

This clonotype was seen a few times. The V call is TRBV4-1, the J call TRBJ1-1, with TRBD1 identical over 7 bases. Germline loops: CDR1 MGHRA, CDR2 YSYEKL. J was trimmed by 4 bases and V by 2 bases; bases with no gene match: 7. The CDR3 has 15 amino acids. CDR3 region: CASSQIQGRFTEAFF. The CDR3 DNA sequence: TGCGCCAGCAGCCAAATACAGGGGAGGTTCACTGAAGCTTTCTTT.

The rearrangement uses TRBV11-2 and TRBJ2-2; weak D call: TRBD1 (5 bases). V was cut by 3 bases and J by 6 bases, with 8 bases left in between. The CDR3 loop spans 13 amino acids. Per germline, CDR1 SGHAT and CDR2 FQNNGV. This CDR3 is CASSFLGAGELFF. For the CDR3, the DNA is TGTGCCAGCAGCTTTTTAGGGGCCGGGGAGCTGTTTTTT.

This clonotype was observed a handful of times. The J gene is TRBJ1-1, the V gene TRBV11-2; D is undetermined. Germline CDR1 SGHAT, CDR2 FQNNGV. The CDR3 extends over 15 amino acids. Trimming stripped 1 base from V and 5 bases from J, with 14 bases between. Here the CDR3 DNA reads TGTGCCAGCAGCTTAGTTGCTCACTCGGGGACTGAAGCTTTCTTT. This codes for CASSLVAHSGTEAFF.

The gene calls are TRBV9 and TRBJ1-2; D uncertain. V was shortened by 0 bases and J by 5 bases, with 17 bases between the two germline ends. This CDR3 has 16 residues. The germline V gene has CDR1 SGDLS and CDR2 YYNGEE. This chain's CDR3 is CASSVGSTLLKYGYTF. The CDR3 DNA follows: TGTGCCAGCAGCGTAGGCTCTACCCTACTTAAGTATGGCTACACCTTC.

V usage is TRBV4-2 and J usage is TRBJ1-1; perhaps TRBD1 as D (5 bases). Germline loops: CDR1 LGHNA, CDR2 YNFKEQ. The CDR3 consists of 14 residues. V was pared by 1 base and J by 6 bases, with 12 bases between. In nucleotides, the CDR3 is TGTGCCAGCAGCCAAGGAGGGGCGGGGTCTGAAGCTTTCTTT. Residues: CASSQGGAGSEAFF.

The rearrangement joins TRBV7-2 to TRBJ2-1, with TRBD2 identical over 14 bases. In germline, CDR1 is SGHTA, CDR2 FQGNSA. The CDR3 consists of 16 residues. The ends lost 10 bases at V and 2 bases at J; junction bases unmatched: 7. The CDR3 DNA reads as TGTGCCACTGGGACTAGCGGGAGCATCGCCTACAATGAGCAGTTCTTC. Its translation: CATGTSGSIAYNEQFF.

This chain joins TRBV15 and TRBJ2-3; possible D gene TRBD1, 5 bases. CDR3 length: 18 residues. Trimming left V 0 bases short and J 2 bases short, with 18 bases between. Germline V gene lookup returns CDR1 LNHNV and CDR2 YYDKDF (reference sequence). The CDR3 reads CATSRDGAGVRSTDTQYF. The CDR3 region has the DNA TGTGCCACCAGCAGAGATGGGGCAGGAGTGCGGTCCACAGATACGCAGTATTTT.

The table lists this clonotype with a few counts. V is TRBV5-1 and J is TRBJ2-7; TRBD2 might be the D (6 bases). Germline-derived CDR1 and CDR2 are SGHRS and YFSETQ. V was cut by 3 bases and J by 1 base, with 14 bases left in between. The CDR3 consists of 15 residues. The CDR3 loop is CASSSGTDYSYEQYF. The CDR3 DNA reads TGCGCCAGCAGCTCAGGGACGGACTATTCCTACGAGCAGTACTTC.

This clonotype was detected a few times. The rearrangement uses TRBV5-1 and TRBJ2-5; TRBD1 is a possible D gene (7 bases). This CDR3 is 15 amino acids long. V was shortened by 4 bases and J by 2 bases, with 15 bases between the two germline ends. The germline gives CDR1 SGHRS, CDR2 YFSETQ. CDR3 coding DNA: TGCGCCAGCAGCACGGGGGACAGAAGTCAAGAGACCCAGTACTTC. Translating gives CASSTGDRSQETQYF.

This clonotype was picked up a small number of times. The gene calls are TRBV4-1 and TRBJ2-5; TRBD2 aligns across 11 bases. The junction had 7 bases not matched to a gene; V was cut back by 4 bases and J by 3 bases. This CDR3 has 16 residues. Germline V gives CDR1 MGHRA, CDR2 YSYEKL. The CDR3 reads CASSLLTSGDEETQYF. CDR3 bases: TGCGCCAGCAGCCTCTTGACTAGCGGGGACGAAGAGACCCAGTACTTC.

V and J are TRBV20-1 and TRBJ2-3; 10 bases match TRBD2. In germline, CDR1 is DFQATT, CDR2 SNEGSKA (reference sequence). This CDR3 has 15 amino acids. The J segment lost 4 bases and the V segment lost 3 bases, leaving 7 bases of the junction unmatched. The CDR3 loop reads CSARLASGRADTQYF. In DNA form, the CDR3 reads TGCAGTGCTAGGTTGGCTAGCGGGAGAGCAGATACGCAGTATTTT.

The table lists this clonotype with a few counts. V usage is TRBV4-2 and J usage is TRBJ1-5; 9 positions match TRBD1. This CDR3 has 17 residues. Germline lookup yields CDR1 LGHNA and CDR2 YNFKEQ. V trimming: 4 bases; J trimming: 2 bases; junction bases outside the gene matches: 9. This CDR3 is CASSRGTGNAGNQPQHF. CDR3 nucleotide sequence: TGTGCCAGCAGCCGCGGGACAGGGAATGCGGGCAATCAGCCCCAGCATTTT.

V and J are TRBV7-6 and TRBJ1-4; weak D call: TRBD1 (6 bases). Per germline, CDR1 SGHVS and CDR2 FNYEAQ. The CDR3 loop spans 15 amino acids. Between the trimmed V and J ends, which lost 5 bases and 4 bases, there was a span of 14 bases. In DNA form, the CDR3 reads TGTGCCAGCAGCCCGCAGGGGTTGTTTAATGAAAAACTGTTTTTT. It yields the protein CASSPQGLFNEKLFF.

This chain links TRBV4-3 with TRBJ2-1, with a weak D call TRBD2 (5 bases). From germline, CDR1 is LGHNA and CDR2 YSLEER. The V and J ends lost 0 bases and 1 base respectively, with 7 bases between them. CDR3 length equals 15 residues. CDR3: CASSQEAVSYNEQFF. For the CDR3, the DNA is TGCGCCAGCAGCCAAGAAGCGGTTTCCTACAATGAGCAGTTCTTC.

The DNA of the CDR3 is TGTGCCAGCAGGGACCGGGGGGGAGCCAATGAGCAGTTCTTC. Amino acids: CASRDRGGANEQFF. This chain joins TRBV12-3 or TRBV12-4 and TRBJ2-1, with 8 bases that match TRBD2. V was clipped by 6 bases and J by 6 bases; unmatched bases: 7. The CDR3 is 14 residues long.

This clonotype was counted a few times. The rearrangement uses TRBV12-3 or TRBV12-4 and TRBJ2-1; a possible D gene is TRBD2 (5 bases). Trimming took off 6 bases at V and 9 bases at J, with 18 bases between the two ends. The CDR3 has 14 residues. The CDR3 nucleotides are TGTGCCAGCAGCCCTGATCTGGACTCCGGTGAGCAGTTCTTC. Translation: CASSPDLDSGEQFF.

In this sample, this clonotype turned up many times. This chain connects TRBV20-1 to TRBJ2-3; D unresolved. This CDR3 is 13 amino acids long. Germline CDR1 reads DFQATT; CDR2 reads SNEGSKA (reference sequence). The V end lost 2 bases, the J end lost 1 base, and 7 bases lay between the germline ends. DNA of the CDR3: TGCAGTGCTAGACTCCAGGGCACAGATACGCAGTATTTT. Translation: CSARLQGTDTQYF.

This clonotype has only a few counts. As DNA, the CDR3 is TGTGCCATCAGTGATTCCGTAGATACGCAGTATTTT. Protein: CAISDSVDTQYF. The chain is built from TRBV10-3 and TRBJ2-3, with no clear D. Germline CDR1 and CDR2: ENHRY and SYGVKD. The CDR3 is 12 residues long. V lost 3 bases to trimming and J lost 5 bases, with 6 bases between them.

The CDR3: CASSPPPGGSEAYEQYF. CDR3 nucleotides: TGTGCCAGCAGTCCTCCCCCGGGCGGGAGTGAAGCCTACGAGCAGTACTTC. The V and J genes are TRBV6-6 and TRBJ2-7; 7 bases are shared with TRBD2. Germline CDR1 is MNHNY and CDR2 is SVGAGI (reference sequence). The length of the CDR3 is 17 residues. V was pared by 5 bases and J by 2 bases, with 15 bases of the junction left unmatched.

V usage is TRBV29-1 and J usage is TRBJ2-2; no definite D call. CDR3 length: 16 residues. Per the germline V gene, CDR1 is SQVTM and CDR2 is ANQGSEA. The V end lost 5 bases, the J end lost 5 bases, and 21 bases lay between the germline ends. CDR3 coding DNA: TGCAGCGTTCGCATCCCCCCACAGAGCTTTACCGGGGAGCTGTTTTTT. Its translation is CSVRIPPQSFTGELFF.